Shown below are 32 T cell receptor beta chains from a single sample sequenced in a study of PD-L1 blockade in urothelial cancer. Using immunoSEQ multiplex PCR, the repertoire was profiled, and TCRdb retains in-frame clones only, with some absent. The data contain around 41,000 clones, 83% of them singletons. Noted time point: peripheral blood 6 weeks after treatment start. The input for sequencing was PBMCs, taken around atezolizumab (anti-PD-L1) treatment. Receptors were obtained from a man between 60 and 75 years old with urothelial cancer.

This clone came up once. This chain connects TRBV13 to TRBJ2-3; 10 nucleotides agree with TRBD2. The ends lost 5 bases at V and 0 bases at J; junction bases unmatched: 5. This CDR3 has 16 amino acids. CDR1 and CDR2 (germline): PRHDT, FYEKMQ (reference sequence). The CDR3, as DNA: TGTGCCAGCAGCCTGAAGCGGGGGGGAAGCACAGATACGCAGTATTTT. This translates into CASSLKRGGSTDTQYF.

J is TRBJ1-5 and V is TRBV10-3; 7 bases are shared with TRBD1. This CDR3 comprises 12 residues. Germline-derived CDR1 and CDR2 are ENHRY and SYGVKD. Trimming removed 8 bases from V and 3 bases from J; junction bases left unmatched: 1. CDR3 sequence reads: CAIGTDNQPQHF. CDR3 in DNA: TGTGCCATCGGGACAGACAATCAGCCCCAGCATTTT.

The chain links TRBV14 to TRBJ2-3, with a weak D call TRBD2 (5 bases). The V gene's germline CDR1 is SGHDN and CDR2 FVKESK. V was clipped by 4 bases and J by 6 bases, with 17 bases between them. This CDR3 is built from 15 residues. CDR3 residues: CASSREVQEVDTQYF. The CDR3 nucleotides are TGTGCCAGCAGCCGCGAGGTCCAGGAGGTGGATACGCAGTATTTT.

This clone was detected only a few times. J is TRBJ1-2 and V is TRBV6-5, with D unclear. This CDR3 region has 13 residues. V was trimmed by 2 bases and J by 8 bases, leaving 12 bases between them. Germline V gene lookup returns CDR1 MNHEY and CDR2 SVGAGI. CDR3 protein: CASSYTRAQGYTF. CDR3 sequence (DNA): TGTGCCAGCAGTTACACTAGGGCTCAGGGCTACACCTTC.

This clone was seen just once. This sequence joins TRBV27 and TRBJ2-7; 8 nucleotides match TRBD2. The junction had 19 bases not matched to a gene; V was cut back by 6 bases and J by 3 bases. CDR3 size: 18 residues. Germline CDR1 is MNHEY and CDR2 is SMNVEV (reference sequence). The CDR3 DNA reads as TGTGCCAGCAGGGGGGGATGGGTTAGTCGGGGGGGCAGCTACGAGCAGTACTTC. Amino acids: CASRGGWVSRGGSYEQYF.

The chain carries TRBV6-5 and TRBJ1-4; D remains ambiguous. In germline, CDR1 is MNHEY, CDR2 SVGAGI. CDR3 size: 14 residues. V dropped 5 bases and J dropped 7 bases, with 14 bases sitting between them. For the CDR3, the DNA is TGTGCCAGCAGTCTTCGCGGTTTCGGTGAAAAACTGTTTTTT. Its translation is CASSLRGFGEKLFF.

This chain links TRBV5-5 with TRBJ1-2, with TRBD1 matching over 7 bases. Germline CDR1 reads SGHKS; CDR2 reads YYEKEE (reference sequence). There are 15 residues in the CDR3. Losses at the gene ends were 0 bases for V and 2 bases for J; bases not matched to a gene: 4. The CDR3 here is CASSLGTGSNYGYTF. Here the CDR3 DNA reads TGTGCCAGCAGCTTGGGGACAGGAAGCAACTATGGCTACACCTTC.

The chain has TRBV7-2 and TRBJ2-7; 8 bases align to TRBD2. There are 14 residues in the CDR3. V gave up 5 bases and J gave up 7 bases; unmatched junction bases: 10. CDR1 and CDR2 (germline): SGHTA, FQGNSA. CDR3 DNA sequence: TGTGCCAGCAGCACCGGGGGGGCCCTAAGGGAGCAGTACTTC. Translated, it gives CASSTGGALREQYF.

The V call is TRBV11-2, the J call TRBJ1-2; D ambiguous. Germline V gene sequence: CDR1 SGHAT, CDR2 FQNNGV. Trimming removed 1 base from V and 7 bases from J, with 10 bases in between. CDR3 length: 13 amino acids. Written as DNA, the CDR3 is TGTGCCAGCAGCTTAGGTAGCGAGTTTGGCTACACCTTC. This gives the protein CASSLGSEFGYTF. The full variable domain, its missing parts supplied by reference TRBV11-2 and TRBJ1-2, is EAGVAQSPRYKIIEKRQSVAFWCNPISGHATLYWYQQILGQGPKLLIQFQNNGVVDDSQLPKDRFSAERLKGVDSTLKIQPAKLEDSAVYLCASSLGSEFGYTFGSGTRLTVV.

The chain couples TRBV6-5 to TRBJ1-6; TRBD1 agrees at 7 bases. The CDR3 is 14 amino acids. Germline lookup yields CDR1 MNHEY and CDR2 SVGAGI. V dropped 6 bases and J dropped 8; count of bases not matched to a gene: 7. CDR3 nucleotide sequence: TGTGCCAGCAGGACAGGGTTCGGAGATTCACCCCTCCACTTT. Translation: CASRTGFGDSPLHF.

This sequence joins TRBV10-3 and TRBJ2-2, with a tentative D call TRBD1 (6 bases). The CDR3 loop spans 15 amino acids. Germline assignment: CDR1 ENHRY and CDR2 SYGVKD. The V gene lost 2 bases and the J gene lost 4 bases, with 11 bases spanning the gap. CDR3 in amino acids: CAISEQGLSTGELFF. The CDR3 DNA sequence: TGTGCCATCAGTGAGCAGGGGTTGTCCACCGGGGAGCTGTTTTTT.

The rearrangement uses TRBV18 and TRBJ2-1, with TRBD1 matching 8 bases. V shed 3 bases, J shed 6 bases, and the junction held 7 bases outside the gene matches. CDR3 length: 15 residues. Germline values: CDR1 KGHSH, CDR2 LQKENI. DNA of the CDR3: TGTGCCAGCTCACCCGGACAGGGATGGGGCAATGAGCAGTTCTTC. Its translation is CASSPGQGWGNEQFF.

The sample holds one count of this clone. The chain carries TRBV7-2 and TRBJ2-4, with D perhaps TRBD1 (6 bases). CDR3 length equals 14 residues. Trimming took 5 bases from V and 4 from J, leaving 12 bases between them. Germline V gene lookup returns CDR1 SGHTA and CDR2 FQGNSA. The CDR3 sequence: CASSIRQGKNIQYF. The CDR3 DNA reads TGTGCCAGCAGCATCCGGCAGGGGAAAAACATTCAGTACTTC.

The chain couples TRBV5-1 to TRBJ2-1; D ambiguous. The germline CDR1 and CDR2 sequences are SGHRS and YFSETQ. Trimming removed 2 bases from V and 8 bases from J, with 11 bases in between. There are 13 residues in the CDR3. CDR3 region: CASSLNDKYEQFF. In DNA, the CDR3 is TGCGCCAGCAGCTTAAACGACAAATATGAGCAGTTCTTC.

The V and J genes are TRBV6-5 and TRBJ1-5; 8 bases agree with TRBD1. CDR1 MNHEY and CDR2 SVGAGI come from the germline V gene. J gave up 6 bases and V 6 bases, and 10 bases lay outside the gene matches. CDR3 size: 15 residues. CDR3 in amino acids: CASSERTGRFQPQHF. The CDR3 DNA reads TGTGCCAGCAGCGAAAGGACAGGGAGGTTTCAGCCCCAGCATTTT.

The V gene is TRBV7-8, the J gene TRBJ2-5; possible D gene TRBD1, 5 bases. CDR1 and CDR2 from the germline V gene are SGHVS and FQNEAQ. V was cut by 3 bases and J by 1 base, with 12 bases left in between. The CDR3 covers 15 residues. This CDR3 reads CASSFRTRPQETQYF. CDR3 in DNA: TGTGCCAGCAGCTTTAGGACAAGGCCCCAAGAGACCCAGTACTTC.

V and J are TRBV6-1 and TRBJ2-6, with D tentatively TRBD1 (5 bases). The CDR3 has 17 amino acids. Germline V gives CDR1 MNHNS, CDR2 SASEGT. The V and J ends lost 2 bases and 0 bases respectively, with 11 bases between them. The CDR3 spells CASSEQGESSGANVLTF. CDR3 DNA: TGTGCCAGCAGTGAACAGGGTGAAAGCTCTGGGGCCAACGTCCTGACTTTC.

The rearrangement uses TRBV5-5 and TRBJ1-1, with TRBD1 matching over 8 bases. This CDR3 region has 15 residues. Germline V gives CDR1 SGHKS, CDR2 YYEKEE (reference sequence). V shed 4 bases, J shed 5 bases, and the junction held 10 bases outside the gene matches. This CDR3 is CASSPSYRGGTEAFF. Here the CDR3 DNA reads TGTGCCAGCAGCCCGTCCTACAGGGGGGGGACTGAAGCTTTCTTT. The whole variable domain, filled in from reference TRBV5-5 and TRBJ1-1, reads DAGVTQSPTHLIKTRGQQVTLRCSPISGHKSVSWYQQVLGQGPQFIFQYYEKEERGRGNFPDRFSARQFPNYSSELNVNALLLGDSALYLCASSPSYRGGTEAFFGQGTRLTVV.

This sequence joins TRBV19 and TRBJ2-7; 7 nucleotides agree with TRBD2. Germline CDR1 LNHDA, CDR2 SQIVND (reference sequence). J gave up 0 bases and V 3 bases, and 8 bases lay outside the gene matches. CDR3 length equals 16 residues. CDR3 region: CASSISSGGGSYEQYF. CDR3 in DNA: TGTGCCAGTAGTATTTCATCTGGGGGGGGCTCCTACGAGCAGTACTTC.

The CDR3 bases are TGTGCCAGCGCCCCGGGGGGACAGGGCCGAGAGACCCAGTACTTC. This gives the protein CASAPGGQGRETQYF. V usage is TRBV28 and J usage is TRBJ2-5, with 9 nucleotides matching TRBD1. Trimming cost V 8 bases and J 4 bases; bases outside gene matches: 11. Looked up from germline, CDR1 is MDHEN and CDR2 is SYDVKM. The CDR3 sequence is 15 residues long.

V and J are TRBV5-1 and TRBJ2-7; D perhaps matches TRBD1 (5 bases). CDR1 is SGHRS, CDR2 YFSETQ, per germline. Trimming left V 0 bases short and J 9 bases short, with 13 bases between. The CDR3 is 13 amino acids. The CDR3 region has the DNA TGCGCCAGCAGCTTGGAAGGGGATTCCGGGCAGTACTTC. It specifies CASSLEGDSGQYF.

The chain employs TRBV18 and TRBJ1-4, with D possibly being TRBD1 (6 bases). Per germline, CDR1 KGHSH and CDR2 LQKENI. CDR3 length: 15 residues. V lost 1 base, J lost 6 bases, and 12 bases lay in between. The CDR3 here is CASSPQTGRHEKLFF. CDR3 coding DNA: TGTGCCAGCTCACCACAAACAGGGAGACATGAAAAACTGTTTTTT.

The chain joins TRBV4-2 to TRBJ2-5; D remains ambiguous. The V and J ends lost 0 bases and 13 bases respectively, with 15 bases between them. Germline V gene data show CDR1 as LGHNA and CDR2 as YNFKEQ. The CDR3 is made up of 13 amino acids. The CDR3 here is CASSQDKVSNWYF. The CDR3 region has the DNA TGTGCCAGCAGCCAAGATAAGGTTAGCAATTGGTACTTC.

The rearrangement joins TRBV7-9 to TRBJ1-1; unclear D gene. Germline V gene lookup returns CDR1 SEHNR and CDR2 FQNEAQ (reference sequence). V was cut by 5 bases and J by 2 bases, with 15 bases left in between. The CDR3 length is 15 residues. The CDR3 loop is CASSPGLADNTEAFF. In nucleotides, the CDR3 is TGTGCCAGCAGCCCCGGGTTGGCAGACAACACTGAAGCTTTCTTT.

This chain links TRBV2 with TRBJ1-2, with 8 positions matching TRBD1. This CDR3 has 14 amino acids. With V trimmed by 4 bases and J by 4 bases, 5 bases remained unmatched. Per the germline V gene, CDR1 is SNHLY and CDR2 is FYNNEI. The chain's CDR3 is CASSVTGVGYGYTF. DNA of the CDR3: TGTGCCAGCAGTGTGACAGGGGTGGGCTATGGCTACACCTTC.

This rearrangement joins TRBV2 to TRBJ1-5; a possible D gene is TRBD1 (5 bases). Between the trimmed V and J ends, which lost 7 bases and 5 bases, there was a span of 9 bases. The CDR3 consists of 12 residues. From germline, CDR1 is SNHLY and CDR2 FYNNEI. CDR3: CASTAGYQPQHF. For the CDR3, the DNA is TGTGCCAGCACCGCAGGGTATCAGCCCCAGCATTTT.

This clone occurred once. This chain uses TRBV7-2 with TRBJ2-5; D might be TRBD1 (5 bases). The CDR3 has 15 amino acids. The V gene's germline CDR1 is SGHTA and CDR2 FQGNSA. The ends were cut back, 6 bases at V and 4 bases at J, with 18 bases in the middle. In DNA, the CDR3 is TGTGCCAGCAGACCTCCCAACCCTAGGGGAGAGACCCAGTACTTC. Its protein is CASRPPNPRGETQYF. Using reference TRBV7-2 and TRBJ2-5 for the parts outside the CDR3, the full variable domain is GAGVSQSPSNKVTEKGKDVELRCDPISGHTALYWYRQSLGQGLEFLIYFQGNSAPDKSGLPSDRFSAERTGGSVSTLTIQRTQQEDSAVYLCASRPPNPRGETQYFGPGTRLLVL.

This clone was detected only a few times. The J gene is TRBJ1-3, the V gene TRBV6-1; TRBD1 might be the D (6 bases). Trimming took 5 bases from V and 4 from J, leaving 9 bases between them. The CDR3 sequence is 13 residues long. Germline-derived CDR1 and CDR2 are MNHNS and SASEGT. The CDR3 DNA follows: TGTGCCAGCAGTCGGGGGGCAGGAAACACCATATATTTT. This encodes CASSRGAGNTIYF.

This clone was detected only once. The CDR3, as DNA: TGTGCCAGCAGCGCCGGGTCCTCGGGGGCTTTCTTT. This gives the protein CASSAGSSGAFF. The chain couples TRBV7-9 to TRBJ1-1; unclear D gene. Trimming shortened V by 5 bases and J by 11 bases, and 15 bases separated the two germline ends. CDR1 is SEHNR, CDR2 FQNEAQ, per germline (reference sequence). The CDR3 runs 12 residues. The full variable domain, with the rest looked up from reference TRBV7-9 and TRBJ1-1, is DTGVSQNPRHKITKRGQNVTFRCDPISEHNRLYWYRQTLGQGPEFLTYFQNEAQLEKSRLLSDRFSAERPKGSFSTLEIQRTEQGDSAMYLCASSAGSSGAFFGQGTRLTVV.

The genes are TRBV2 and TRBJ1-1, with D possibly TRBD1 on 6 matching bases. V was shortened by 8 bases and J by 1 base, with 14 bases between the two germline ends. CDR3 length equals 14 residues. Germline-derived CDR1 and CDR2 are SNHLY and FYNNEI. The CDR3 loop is CASVLDRTNTEAFF. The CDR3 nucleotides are TGTGCCAGCGTATTAGACAGGACGAACACTGAAGCTTTCTTT.

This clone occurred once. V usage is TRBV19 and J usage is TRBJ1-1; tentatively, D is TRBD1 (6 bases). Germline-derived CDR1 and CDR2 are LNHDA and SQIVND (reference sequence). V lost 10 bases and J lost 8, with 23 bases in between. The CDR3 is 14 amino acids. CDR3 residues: CATRVDSSFGEAFF. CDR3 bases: TGTGCCACCCGAGTGGACAGTTCCTTCGGGGAAGCTTTCTTT.

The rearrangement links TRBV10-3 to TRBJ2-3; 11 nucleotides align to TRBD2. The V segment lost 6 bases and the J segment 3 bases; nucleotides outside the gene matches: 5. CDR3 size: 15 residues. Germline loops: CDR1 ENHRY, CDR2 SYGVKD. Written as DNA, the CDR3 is TGTGCCATCAGGATGACTAGCGGGGCAACAGATACGCAGTATTTT. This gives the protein CAIRMTSGATDTQYF.